The clone carrying this T cell receptor (beta chain) was counted a few times. The sample is drawn from a study of shared clonotypes between healthy human individuals. Assay used: immunoSEQ multiplex PCR; TCRdb lists only in-frame clones, some missing. The sample gives approximately 2,200,000 clones, 85% to 95% of which show up once; approximately 1.7% is in the top ten. The V and J ends lost 1 base and 3 bases respectively, with 12 bases between them. Looked up from germline, CDR1 is SGHVS and CDR2 is FQNEAQ. There are 15 residues in the CDR3. The naive CD8 subset, CD45RO-negative cells positively selected for CCR7, excluded terminally differentiated effector memory CD45RA+ cells.

The J gene is TRBJ1-2, the V gene TRBV7-8; perhaps TRBD1 as D (5 bases). The sequenced sample consisted of naive CD8+ T cells from PBMCs. This TCR derives from a man younger than 35 in good health. Some clones in this sample may be carry-over from other donors' samples. The DNA of the CDR3 is TGTGCCAGCAGCTTAGTCGTCAAGGGGCACTATGGCTACACCTTC. Its protein is CASSLVVKGHYGYTF.